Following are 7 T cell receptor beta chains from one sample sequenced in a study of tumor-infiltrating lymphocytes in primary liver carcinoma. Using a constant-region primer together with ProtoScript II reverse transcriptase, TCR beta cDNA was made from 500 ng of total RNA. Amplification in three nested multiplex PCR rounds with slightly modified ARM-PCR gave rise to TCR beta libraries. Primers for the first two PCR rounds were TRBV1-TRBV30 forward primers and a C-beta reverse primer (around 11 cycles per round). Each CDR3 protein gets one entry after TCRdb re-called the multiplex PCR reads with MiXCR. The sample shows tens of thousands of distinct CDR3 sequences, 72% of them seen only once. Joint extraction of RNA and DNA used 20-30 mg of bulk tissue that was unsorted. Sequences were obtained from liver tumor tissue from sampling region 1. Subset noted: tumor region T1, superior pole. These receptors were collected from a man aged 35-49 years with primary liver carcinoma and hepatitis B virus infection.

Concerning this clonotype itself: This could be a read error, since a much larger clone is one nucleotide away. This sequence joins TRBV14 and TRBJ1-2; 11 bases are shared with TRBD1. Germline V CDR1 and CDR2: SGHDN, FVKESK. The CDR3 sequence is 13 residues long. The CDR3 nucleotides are TGTGCCAACAGCCGGGGACAGGGGGATGGCTACACCTTC. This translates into CANSRGQGDGYTF.

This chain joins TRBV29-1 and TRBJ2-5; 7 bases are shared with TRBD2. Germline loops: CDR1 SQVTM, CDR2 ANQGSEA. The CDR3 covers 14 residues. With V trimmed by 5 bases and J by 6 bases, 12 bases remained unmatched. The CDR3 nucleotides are TGCAGCGTTCCCGGGGCCCTGCGGGGGAAGACCCAGTACTTC. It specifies CSVPGALRGKTQYF.

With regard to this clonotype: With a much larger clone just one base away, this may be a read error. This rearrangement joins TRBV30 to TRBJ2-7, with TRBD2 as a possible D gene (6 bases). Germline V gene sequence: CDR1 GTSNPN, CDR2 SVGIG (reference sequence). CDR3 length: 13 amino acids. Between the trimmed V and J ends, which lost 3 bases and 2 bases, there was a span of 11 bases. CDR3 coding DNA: TGTGCCTGGAGCCACGGAGGGCCCTACGAGCAGTACTTC. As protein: CAWSHGGPYEQYF.

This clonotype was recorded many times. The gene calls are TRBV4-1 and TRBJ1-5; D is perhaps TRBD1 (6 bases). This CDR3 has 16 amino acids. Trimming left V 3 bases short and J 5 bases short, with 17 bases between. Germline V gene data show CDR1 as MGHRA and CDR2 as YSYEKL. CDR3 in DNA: TGCGCCAGCAGCCAGGAGGGAACAGGGAAGGATCAGCCCCAGCATTTT. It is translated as CASSQEGTGKDQPQHF.

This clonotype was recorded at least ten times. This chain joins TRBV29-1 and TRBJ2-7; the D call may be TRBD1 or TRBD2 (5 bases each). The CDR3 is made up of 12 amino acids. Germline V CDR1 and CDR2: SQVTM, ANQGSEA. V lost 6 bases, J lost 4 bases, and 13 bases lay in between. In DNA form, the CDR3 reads TGCAGCGTCTGGGACCCGGGTTACGAGCAGTACTTC. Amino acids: CSVWDPGYEQYF.

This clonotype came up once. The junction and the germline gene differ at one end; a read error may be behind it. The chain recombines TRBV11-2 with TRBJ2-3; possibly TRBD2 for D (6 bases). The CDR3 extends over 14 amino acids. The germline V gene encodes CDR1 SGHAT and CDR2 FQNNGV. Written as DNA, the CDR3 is TGTGTCGGAGGGGCATGGGAGCCCGCAGATAGGCAGTATTTT. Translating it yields CVGGAWEPADRQYF.

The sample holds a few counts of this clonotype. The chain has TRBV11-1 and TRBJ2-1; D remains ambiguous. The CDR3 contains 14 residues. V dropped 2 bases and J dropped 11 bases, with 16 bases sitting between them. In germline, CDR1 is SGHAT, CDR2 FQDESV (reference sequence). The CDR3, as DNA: TGTGCCAGCAGCTTAAAGAATAGCCAGAATAAGCAGTTCTTC. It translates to CASSLKNSQNKQFF. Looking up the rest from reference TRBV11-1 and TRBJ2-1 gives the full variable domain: EAEVAQSPRYKITEKSQAVAFWCDPISGHATLYWYRQILGQGPELLVQFQDESVVDDSQLPKDRFSAERLKGVDSTLKIQPAELGDSAMYLCASSLKNSQNKQFFGPGTRLTVL.